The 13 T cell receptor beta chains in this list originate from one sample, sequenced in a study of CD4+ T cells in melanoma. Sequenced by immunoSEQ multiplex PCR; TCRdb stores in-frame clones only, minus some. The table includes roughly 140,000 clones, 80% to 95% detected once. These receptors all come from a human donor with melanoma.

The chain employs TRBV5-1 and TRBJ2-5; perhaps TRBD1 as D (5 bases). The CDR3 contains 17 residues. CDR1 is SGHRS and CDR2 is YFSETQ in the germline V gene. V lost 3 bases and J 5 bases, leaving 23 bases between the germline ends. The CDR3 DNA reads TGCGCCAGCAGCTGGGCCCAACTGGGGCAGGGTGGGGAGACCCAGTACTTC. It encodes CASSWAQLGQGGETQYF. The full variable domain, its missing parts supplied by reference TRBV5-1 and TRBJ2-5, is KAGVTQTPRYLIKTRGQQVTLSCSPISGHRSVSWYQQTPGQGLQFLFEYFSETQRNKGNFPGRFSGRQFSNSRSEMNVSTLELGDSALYLCASSWAQLGQGGETQYFGPGTRLLVL.

CDR3 bases: TGTGCCAGCAGCTTAGAACTAGCCGGAGAGACCCAGTACTTC. This sequence encodes CASSLELAGETQYF. The rearrangement links TRBV7-9 to TRBJ2-5; D may be TRBD2 (6 bases). Germline V gene lookup returns CDR1 SEHNR and CDR2 FQNEAQ (reference sequence). The CDR3 covers 14 residues. V lost 1 base, J lost 4 bases, and 10 bases lay in between.

The CDR3 nucleotides read TGTGCCAGCAGTGAGGCGGGGACAAGACCCTTAGACGAGCAGTACTTC. Translated, it gives CASSEAGTRPLDEQYF. V gene TRBV6-1 combines with J gene TRBJ2-7; D may be TRBD1 or TRBD2 (6 bases each). CDR3 length: 16 residues. V dropped 3 bases and J dropped 5 bases, with 20 bases sitting between them. Germline CDR1 is MNHNS and CDR2 is SASEGT.

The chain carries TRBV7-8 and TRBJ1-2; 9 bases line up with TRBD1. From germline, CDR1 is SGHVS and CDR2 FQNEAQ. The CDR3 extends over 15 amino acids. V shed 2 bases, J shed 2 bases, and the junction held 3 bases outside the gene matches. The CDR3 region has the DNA TGTGCCAGCAGCTTACGGGACAGGGAGAACTATGGCTACACCTTC. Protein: CASSLRDRENYGYTF.

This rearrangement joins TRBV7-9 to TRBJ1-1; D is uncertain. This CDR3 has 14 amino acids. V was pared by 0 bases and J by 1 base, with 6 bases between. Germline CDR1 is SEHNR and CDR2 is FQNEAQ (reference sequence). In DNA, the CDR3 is TGTGCCAGCAGCTTAGCGGGCGGGAACACTGAAGCTTTCTTT. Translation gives CASSLAGGNTEAFF.

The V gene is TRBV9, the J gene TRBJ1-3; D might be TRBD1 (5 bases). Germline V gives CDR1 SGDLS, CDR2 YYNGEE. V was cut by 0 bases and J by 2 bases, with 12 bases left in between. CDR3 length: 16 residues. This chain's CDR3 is CASSVGSARAGNTIYF. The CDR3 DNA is TGTGCCAGCAGCGTAGGTTCGGCCAGGGCTGGAAACACCATATATTTT.

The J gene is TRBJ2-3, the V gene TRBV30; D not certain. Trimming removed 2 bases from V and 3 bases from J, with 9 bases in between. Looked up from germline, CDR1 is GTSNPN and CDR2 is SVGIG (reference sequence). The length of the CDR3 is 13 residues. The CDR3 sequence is CAWSMKGTDTQYF. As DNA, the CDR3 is TGTGCCTGGAGTATGAAAGGGACAGATACGCAGTATTTT.

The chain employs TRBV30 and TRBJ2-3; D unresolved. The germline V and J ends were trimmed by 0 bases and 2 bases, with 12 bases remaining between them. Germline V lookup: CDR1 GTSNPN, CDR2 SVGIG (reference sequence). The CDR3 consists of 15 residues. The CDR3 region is CAWSVDSSNTDTQYF. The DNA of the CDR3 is TGTGCCTGGAGTGTTGATAGCTCTAACACAGATACGCAGTATTTT.

The CDR3 nucleotides are TGTGCCACCAGCAGGGGCGGTGCAACTAATGAAAAACTGTTTTTT. Protein sequence: CATSRGGATNEKLFF. The chain joins TRBV15 to TRBJ1-4; D not resolved. The CDR3 extends over 15 amino acids. V was trimmed by 3 bases and J by 0 bases, leaving 8 bases between them. Germline CDR1 is LNHNV and CDR2 is YYDKDF (reference sequence).

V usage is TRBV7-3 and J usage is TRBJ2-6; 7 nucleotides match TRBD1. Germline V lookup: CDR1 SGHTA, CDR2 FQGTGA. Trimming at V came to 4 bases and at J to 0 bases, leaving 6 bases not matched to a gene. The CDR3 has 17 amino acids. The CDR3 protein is CASSSPGQSSGANVLTF. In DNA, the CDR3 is TGTGCCAGCAGCTCCCCGGGACAGAGCTCTGGGGCCAACGTCCTGACTTTC.

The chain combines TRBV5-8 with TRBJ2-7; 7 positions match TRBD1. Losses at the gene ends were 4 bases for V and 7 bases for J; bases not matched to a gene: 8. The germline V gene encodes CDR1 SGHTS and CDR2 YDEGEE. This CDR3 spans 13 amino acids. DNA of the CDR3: TGTGCCAGCAGCGACAGGGTGCTGGGGGAGCAGTACTTC. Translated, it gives CASSDRVLGEQYF.

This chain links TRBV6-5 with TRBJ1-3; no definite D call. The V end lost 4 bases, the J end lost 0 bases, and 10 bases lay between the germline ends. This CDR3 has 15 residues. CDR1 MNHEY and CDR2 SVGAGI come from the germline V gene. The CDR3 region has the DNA TGTGCCAGCAGTTCCTCGGTCCGCTCTGGAAACACCATATATTTT. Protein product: CASSSSVRSGNTIYF.

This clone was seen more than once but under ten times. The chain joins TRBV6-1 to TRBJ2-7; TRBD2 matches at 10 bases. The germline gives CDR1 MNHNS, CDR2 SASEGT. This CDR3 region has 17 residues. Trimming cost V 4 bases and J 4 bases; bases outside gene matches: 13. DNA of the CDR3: TGTGCCAGCAGTGGATCAAAGGGAGCGGGGGGGCGGTACGAGCAGTACTTC. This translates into CASSGSKGAGGRYEQYF.